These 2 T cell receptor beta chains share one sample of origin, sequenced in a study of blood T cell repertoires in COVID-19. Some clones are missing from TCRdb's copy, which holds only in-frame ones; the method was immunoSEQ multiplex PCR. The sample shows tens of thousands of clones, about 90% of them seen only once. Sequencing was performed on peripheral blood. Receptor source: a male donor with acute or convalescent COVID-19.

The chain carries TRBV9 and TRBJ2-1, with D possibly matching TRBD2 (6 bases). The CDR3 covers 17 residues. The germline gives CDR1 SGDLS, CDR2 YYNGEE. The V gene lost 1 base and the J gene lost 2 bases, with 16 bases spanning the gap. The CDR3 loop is CASSVTGRAGPYNEQFF. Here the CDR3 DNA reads TGTGCCAGCAGCGTAACCGGCAGGGCGGGGCCCTACAATGAGCAGTTCTTC.

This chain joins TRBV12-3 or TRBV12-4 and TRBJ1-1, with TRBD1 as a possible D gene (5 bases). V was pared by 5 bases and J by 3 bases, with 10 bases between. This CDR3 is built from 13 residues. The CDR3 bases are TGTGCCAGCAGTCCCCAGGGCTACACTGAAGCTTTCTTT. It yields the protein CASSPQGYTEAFF.